This T cell receptor beta chain appears in the sequencing data of a study of blood T cell repertoires in COVID-19. Researchers sorted participants into cohorts using their self-reported clinical history. The CDR3 length is 13 residues. Germline V gives CDR1 KGHDR, CDR2 SFDVKD. Trimming at V came to 9 bases and at J to 1 base, leaving 4 bases not matched to a gene. The repertoire was sequenced with immunoSEQ multiplex PCR; TCRdb's copy has only in-frame clones and lacks some. Altogether 150,000 to 200,000 clones are present, about 78% being singletons, with the ten largest covering around 16%. Sequenced input: PBMCs or T cells enriched from blood (not recorded which). The chain uses TRBV24-1 and TRBJ2-7; 8 bases match TRBD1. The receptor comes from a woman in her fifties or sixties who had recovered from COVID-19. The CDR3 loop reads CATGTGSSYEQYF. The CDR3 DNA follows: TGTGCCACCGGGACAGGCTCTTCCTACGAGCAGTACTTC.